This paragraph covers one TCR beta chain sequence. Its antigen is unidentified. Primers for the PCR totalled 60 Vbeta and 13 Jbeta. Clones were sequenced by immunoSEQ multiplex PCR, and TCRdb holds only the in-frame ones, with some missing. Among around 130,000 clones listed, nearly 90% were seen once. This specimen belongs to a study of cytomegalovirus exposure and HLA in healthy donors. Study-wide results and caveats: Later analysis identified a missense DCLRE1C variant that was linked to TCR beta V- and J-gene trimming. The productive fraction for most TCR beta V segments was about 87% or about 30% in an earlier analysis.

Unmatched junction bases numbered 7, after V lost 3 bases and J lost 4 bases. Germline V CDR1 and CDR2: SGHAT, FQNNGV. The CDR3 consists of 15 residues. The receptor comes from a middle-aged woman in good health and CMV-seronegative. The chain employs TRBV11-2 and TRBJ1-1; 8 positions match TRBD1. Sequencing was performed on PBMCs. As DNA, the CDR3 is TGTGCCAGCAGCTTGTCAGGACAGGGAGTCACTGAAGCTTTCTTT. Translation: CASSLSGQGVTEAFF.